These T cell receptor beta chains were read from a single sample in a study of blood T cells in healthy people across ages. TCRdb used MiXCR to reprocess the 5' RACE reads, holding one entry per CDR3 protein. The table has some 1.5 million distinct CDR3 sequences, roughly 43% seen once; the top ten hold about 3.8%. Sequencing was carried out using blood. All receptors derive from a woman aged 18-35 years in good health. Each CDR3 is given with its conserved first and last residue.

TRBV20-1 14 CSARDVGAGYGYTF
TRBV9 14 CASSGQVGTDTQYF
TRBV29-1 16 CSAMGLASGIYNEQFF
TRBV14 15 CASSHRTSAYNEQFF
TRBV6-1 11 CASSQRGPQHF
TRBV10-3 12 CAISAFYNEQFF
TRBV25-1 14 CASRIAGGETEAFF
TRBV7-8 16 CASSSGFGGSYNEQFF
TRBV4-1 15 CASSQVGRARTEAFF
TRBV29-1 16 CSVGYGGGARADTQYF
TRBV20-1 15 CSARLGTGTYNEQFF
TRBV6-5 14 CASSYSRQQPEAFF
TRBV20-1 15 CSAPASGRAPYEQYF
TRBV6-6 14 CASRGRRHYNEQYF
TRBV20-1 14 CSAPGTGGRYEQYF
TRBV20-1 13 CSAGGLNTGELFF